These 14 T cell receptor beta chains share one sample of origin, sequenced in a study of shared clonotypes between healthy human individuals. Here immunoSEQ multiplex PCR was the method, and the copy in TCRdb shows in-frame clones only, minus some. The sample shows 1.4 million or so clones, 97% to 99% of them seen only once. The sequenced material came from naive CD4+ T cells sorted from blood. Described subset: CD45RA+ positively selected. These receptors all stem from a man aged 25 to 40 in good health.

The CDR3 DNA reads TGTGCCAGCAGCTTAGTTTTAAGGGGGGTAGGTTCGGTTTTTGAGTCCTACGAGCAGTACTTC. It encodes CASSLVLRGVGSVFESYEQYF. The V call is TRBV7-8, the J call TRBJ2-7; the D call may be TRBD1 or TRBD2 (6 bases each). Germline CDR1 reads SGHVS; CDR2 reads FQNEAQ. V shed 1 base and J shed 1 base, with 29 bases lying between them. This CDR3 is built from 21 residues.

CDR3 bases: TGTGCCAGCAGCTTACCGGGACAGGGGACAGATACGCAGTATTTT. Translating gives CASSLPGQGTDTQYF. The chain carries TRBV11-2 and TRBJ2-3, with 10 bases lining up with TRBD1. The CDR3 runs to 15 residues. Germline CDR1 is SGHAT and CDR2 is FQNNGV. The J segment lost 3 bases and the V segment lost 2 bases, leaving 2 bases of the junction unmatched.

The V gene is TRBV19, the J gene TRBJ2-1; D might be TRBD2 (6 bases). CDR1 and CDR2 from the germline V gene are LNHDA and SQIVND (reference sequence). Trimming removed 7 bases at V and 6 bases at J, with 16 bases between. This CDR3 contains 14 residues. The CDR3 coding sequence is TGTGCCAGTACCAATAATAGAGCGGGCAATGAGCAGTTCTTC. As protein: CASTNNRAGNEQFF.

The chain links TRBV14 to TRBJ2-3; D gene ambiguous. The CDR3 length is 13 residues. The V end lost 4 bases, the J end lost 0 bases, and 5 bases lay between the germline ends. Germline V gene sequence: CDR1 SGHDN, CDR2 FVKESK. CDR3 in amino acids: CASSPDSTDTQYF. CDR3 bases: TGTGCCAGCAGCCCGGACAGCACAGATACGCAGTATTTT. The whole variable domain, remainder taken from reference TRBV14 and TRBJ2-3, is EAGVTQFPSHSVIEKGQTVTLRCDPISGHDNLYWYRRVMGKEIKFLLHFVKESKQDESGMPNNRFLAERTGGTYSTLKVQPAELEDSGVYFCASSPDSTDTQYFGPGTRLTVL.

The rearrangement joins TRBV28 to TRBJ1-1; no definite D call. Trimming cost V 7 bases and J 6 bases, with 18 bases left between them. The germline gives CDR1 MDHEN, CDR2 SYDVKM. The CDR3 runs to 14 residues. CDR3 in amino acids: CASILRAGPPEAFF. For the CDR3, the DNA is TGTGCCAGCATCCTAAGGGCTGGGCCTCCTGAAGCTTTCTTT.

This chain uses TRBV10-3 with TRBJ2-5, with unresolved D. V lost 4 bases and J lost 4, with 10 bases in between. This CDR3 region has 13 residues. The germline V gene encodes CDR1 ENHRY and CDR2 SYGVKD. The DNA for the CDR3 is TGTGCCATCAGTGGCAGCTCAGGAGAGACCCAGTACTTC. Its protein product is CAISGSSGETQYF.

The J gene is TRBJ2-1, the V gene TRBV11-2, with D perhaps matching TRBD2 (5 bases). Germline V lookup: CDR1 SGHAT, CDR2 FQNNGV. The CDR3 has 15 residues. Between the trimmed V and J ends, which lost 5 bases and 6 bases, there was a span of 17 bases. CDR3 in amino acids: CASSQRRVGGNEQFF. The DNA of the CDR3 is TGTGCCAGCAGCCAGCGGCGGGTGGGCGGCAATGAGCAGTTCTTC.

This rearrangement joins TRBV13 to TRBJ2-1; D is undetermined. The V gene lost 7 bases and the J gene lost 3 bases, with 10 bases spanning the gap. CDR3 length: 13 amino acids. Germline V gives CDR1 PRHDT, CDR2 FYEKMQ (reference sequence). The CDR3 sequence is CASTAYVYNEQFF. The CDR3 region has the DNA TGTGCCAGCACAGCTTATGTCTACAATGAGCAGTTCTTC.

V gene TRBV11-2 combines with J gene TRBJ1-2, with D tentatively TRBD1 (6 bases). The V gene lost 4 bases and the J gene lost 8 bases, with 17 bases spanning the gap. The CDR3 has 14 amino acids. From germline, CDR1 is SGHAT and CDR2 FQNNGV. The DNA of the CDR3 is TGTGCCAGCAGCTCCCCGCCGGGGACAAGGGGCTACACCTTC. Protein sequence: CASSSPPGTRGYTF.

The chain recombines TRBV7-9 with TRBJ2-7; D may be TRBD2 (5 bases). Trimming took off 5 bases at V and 10 bases at J, with 18 bases between the two ends. Germline V gives CDR1 SEHNR, CDR2 FQNEAQ (reference sequence). The CDR3 contains 13 residues. The CDR3 DNA reads TGTGCCAGCAGCCCTCGAGGGATGGACTTTCAGTACTTC. It is translated as CASSPRGMDFQYF. Using reference TRBV7-9 and TRBJ2-7 for the parts outside the CDR3, the full variable domain is DTGVSQNPRHKITKRGQNVTFRCDPISEHNRLYWYRQTLGQGPEFLTYFQNEAQLEKSRLLSDRFSAERPKGSFSTLEIQRTEQGDSAMYLCASSPRGMDFQYFGPGTRLTVT.

The chain couples TRBV28 to TRBJ2-4, with 9 nucleotides matching TRBD1. Germline loops: CDR1 MDHEN, CDR2 SYDVKM. V was clipped by 0 bases and J by 6 bases; unmatched bases: 3. The CDR3 is 15 amino acids. The CDR3 spells CASSLWGQGLNIQYF. Written as DNA, the CDR3 is TGTGCCAGCAGTTTATGGGGACAGGGCTTAAACATTCAGTACTTC.

The chain is built from TRBV5-6 and TRBJ2-5; 7 bases fit TRBD1. The J segment lost 5 bases and the V segment lost 3 bases, leaving 7 bases of the junction unmatched. The CDR3 covers 14 residues. Germline lookup yields CDR1 SGHDT and CDR2 YYEEEE. For the CDR3, the DNA is TGTGCCAGCAGCTCCCGACAGGGCGGGGAGACCCAGTACTTC. Amino acids: CASSSRQGGETQYF.

The J gene is TRBJ1-2, the V gene TRBV5-4, with D possibly TRBD1 on 6 matching bases. CDR3 length equals 13 residues. CDR1 and CDR2 (germline): SGHNT, YYREEE (reference sequence). Trimming took off 5 bases at V and 7 bases at J, with 15 bases between the two ends. The CDR3 coding sequence is TGTGCCAGCAGACAAACAGGGATGGGTGGCTACACCTTC. The encoded protein is CASRQTGMGGYTF.

This clone was recorded only once. The rearrangement links TRBV2 to TRBJ2-1; D gene uncertain. Germline V gene data show CDR1 as SNHLY and CDR2 as FYNNEI. This CDR3 is 13 amino acids long. The V and J ends lost 4 bases and 7 bases respectively, with 11 bases between them. CDR3 nucleotides: TGTGCCAGCAGTGTTACCAGGCCAAATGAGCAGTTCTTC. It translates to CASSVTRPNEQFF. The full variable domain, with the rest looked up from reference TRBV2 and TRBJ2-1, is EPEVTQTPSHQVTQMGQEVILRCVPISNHLYFYWYRQILGQKVEFLVSFYNNEISEKSEIFDDQFSVERPDGSNFTLKIRSTKLEDSAMYFCASSVTRPNEQFFGPGTRLTVL.